The 28 T cell receptor beta chains listed next were all sequenced from one sample in a study of vaccination effects on CD4 cells after COVID-19. Sequencing was preceded by expansion of antigen-specific CD4+ T cells with viral peptide pools in the ViraFEST assay. Following culture for 9 to 11 days, CD4+ T cells were isolated. For these receptors, no antigen is known. TCRdb keeps only in-frame clones here, not all; method: immunoSEQ multiplex PCR. The table lists about 79,000 clones, 70% to 75% of them singletons, with approximately 1.9% in the top ten. Material: CD4+ T cells from PBMCs cultured with HCoV-229E spike peptides, obtained before COVID-19 vaccination. These receptors all come from a human donor who received a COVID-19 vaccine.

The V and J genes are TRBV6-6 and TRBJ1-5; 7 bases are shared with TRBD1. The trim removed 5 bases at V and 5 bases at J, leaving 6 bases unmatched. This CDR3 comprises 14 residues. CDR1 and CDR2 (germline): MNHNY, SVGAGI (reference sequence). The CDR3 protein is CASSTRDSYQPQHF. The CDR3 DNA reads TGTGCCAGCAGTACCCGGGACAGTTATCAGCCCCAGCATTTT.

The chain links TRBV2 to TRBJ2-4; D gene ambiguous. The V end lost 4 bases, the J end lost 8 bases, and 15 bases lay between the germline ends. Germline CDR1 is SNHLY and CDR2 is FYNNEI. The CDR3 is made up of 14 amino acids. DNA for the CDR3: TGTGCCAGCAGTGCCCTACTTCTAGAGTACATTCAGTACTTC. Encoded protein: CASSALLLEYIQYF. Full variable domain (outside the CDR3, taken from reference TRBV2 and TRBJ2-4): EPEVTQTPSHQVTQMGQEVILRCVPISNHLYFYWYRQILGQKVEFLVSFYNNEISEKSEIFDDQFSVERPDGSNFTLKIRSTKLEDSAMYFCASSALLLEYIQYFGAGTRLSVL.

This chain connects TRBV28 to TRBJ1-4; D possibly corresponds to TRBD1 (5 bases). The germline V and J ends were trimmed by 6 bases and 6 bases, with 14 bases remaining between them. The CDR3 is 14 residues long. Germline CDR1 and CDR2: MDHEN and SYDVKM. CDR3 region: CASSRTSLYEKLFF. For the CDR3, the DNA is TGTGCCAGCAGCCGGACATCGCTTTATGAAAAACTGTTTTTT.

V gene TRBV29-1 combines with J gene TRBJ1-1; 8 bases line up with TRBD1. Unmatched junction bases numbered 11, after V lost 7 bases and J lost 1 base. Germline loops: CDR1 SQVTM, CDR2 ANQGSEA. CDR3 length: 15 amino acids. The CDR3, as DNA: TGCAGCGGGGGGGCGGTGGACAGGGCGAACACTGAAGCTTTCTTT. This translates into CSGGAVDRANTEAFF.

The chain carries TRBV9 and TRBJ2-3, with TRBD2 identical over 13 bases. CDR3 length: 14 amino acids. Germline V lookup: CDR1 SGDLS, CDR2 YYNGEE. V trimming: 4 bases; J trimming: 6 bases; junction bases outside the gene matches: 2. CDR3 region: CASSLTSGGDTQYF. CDR3 bases: TGTGCCAGCAGCCTGACTAGCGGGGGGGATACGCAGTATTTT.

For the CDR3, the DNA is TGTGCCAGTAGTAAACTAGCGGGAGCTAGCACAGATACGCAGTATTTT. It specifies CASSKLAGASTDTQYF. The rearrangement links TRBV19 to TRBJ2-3; 11 bases match TRBD2. V lost 4 bases and J lost 0; bases outside the gene matches: 3. This CDR3 contains 16 residues. The germline V gene encodes CDR1 LNHDA and CDR2 SQIVND (reference sequence).

This chain uses TRBV5-1 with TRBJ2-5, with a possible D match to TRBD2 (7 bases). CDR1 and CDR2 (germline): SGHRS, YFSETQ. The CDR3 covers 15 residues. Between the trimmed V and J ends, which lost 0 bases and 5 bases, there was a span of 14 bases. The DNA of the CDR3 is TGCGCCAGCAGCTTGGTTCGGGGGGCCGGTGAGACCCAGTACTTC. Translated: CASSLVRGAGETQYF.

The genes are TRBV4-1 and TRBJ1-1; 9 nucleotides line up with TRBD1. V was pared by 3 bases and J by 7 bases, with 3 bases of the junction left unmatched. Germline CDR1 reads MGHRA; CDR2 reads YSYEKL. There are 13 residues in the CDR3. The CDR3 reads CASSQGQGYEAFF. The CDR3, as DNA: TGCGCCAGCAGCCAGGGACAGGGTTATGAAGCTTTCTTT.

The chain carries TRBV2 and TRBJ2-2, with 8 bases matching TRBD1. CDR3 length: 15 amino acids. The germline V gene has CDR1 SNHLY and CDR2 FYNNEI. Trimming at V came to 6 bases and at J to 3 bases, leaving 6 bases not matched to a gene. Here the CDR3 reads CASRMTGAHTGELFF. CDR3 sequence (DNA): TGTGCCAGCAGAATGACAGGGGCCCACACCGGGGAGCTGTTTTTT.

This chain uses TRBV7-8 with TRBJ1-2; D gene unclear. Trimming pared 1 base from V and 4 bases from J, leaving 10 bases between. The CDR3 length is 14 residues. Germline-derived CDR1 and CDR2 are SGHVS and FQNEAQ. The CDR3 DNA reads TGTGCCAGCAGCTTAGGTCTCTCAGGCTATGGCTACACCTTC. Amino acid sequence: CASSLGLSGYGYTF.

The V gene is TRBV2, the J gene TRBJ1-5; D uncertain. Germline-derived CDR1 and CDR2 are SNHLY and FYNNEI. V shed 6 bases and J shed 1 base, with 7 bases lying between them. The CDR3 loop spans 13 amino acids. Here the CDR3 reads CASSADSNQPQHF. CDR3 DNA: TGTGCCAGCAGCGCGGACAGCAATCAGCCCCAGCATTTT.

The chain uses TRBV5-1 and TRBJ2-1, with D hard to call. There are 15 residues in the CDR3. Trimming took off 0 bases at V and 2 bases at J, with 9 bases between the two ends. Germline CDR1 reads SGHRS; CDR2 reads YFSETQ. CDR3: CASSLVVGTYNEQFF. The CDR3 nucleotides are TGCGCCAGCAGCTTGGTGGTCGGTACCTACAATGAGCAGTTCTTC.

This chain connects TRBV5-1 to TRBJ2-1; tentative D call: TRBD1 (5 bases). Germline-derived CDR1 and CDR2 are SGHRS and YFSETQ. Trimming took 0 bases from V and 1 from J, leaving 5 bases between them. The CDR3 totals 14 residues. The CDR3 nucleotides are TGCGCCAGCAGCTTGGGACAGTCCTACAATGAGCAGTTCTTC. Residues: CASSLGQSYNEQFF. Full variable domain (rest looked up from reference TRBV5-1 and TRBJ2-1): KAGVTQTPRYLIKTRGQQVTLSCSPISGHRSVSWYQQTPGQGLQFLFEYFSETQRNKGNFPGRFSGRQFSNSRSEMNVSTLELGDSALYLCASSLGQSYNEQFFGPGTRLTVL.

The chain links TRBV9 to TRBJ2-1, with 9 bases identical to TRBD1. V shed 4 bases, J shed 8 bases, and the junction held 7 bases outside the gene matches. Germline loops: CDR1 SGDLS, CDR2 YYNGEE. There are 14 residues in the CDR3. CDR3: CASSNRQGEDEQFF. The CDR3 nucleotides read TGTGCCAGCAGCAATCGACAGGGGGAGGATGAGCAGTTCTTC.

This chain connects TRBV6-6 to TRBJ2-7; D remains unclear. This CDR3 comprises 15 residues. The germline V gene encodes CDR1 MNHNY and CDR2 SVGAGI (reference sequence). V lost 6 bases to trimming and J lost 2 bases, with 17 bases between them. The CDR3 region has the DNA TGTGCCAGCAGCATGGACCCCGCAAGAACCTACGAGCAGTACGTC. It encodes CASSMDPARTYEQYV.

This chain uses TRBV2 with TRBJ1-2; 7 bases match TRBD1. With V trimmed by 5 bases and J by 2 bases, 2 bases remained unmatched. CDR1 and CDR2 (germline): SNHLY, FYNNEI. This CDR3 is 13 amino acids long. CDR3 sequence reads: CASSTTGNYGYTF. The CDR3 DNA sequence: TGTGCCAGCAGTACGACAGGGAACTATGGCTACACCTTC. Variable domain in full (rest from reference TRBV2 and TRBJ1-2): EPEVTQTPSHQVTQMGQEVILRCVPISNHLYFYWYRQILGQKVEFLVSFYNNEISEKSEIFDDQFSVERPDGSNFTLKIRSTKLEDSAMYFCASSTTGNYGYTFGSGTRLTVV.

The DNA of the CDR3 is TGTGCCAGCAGCGTAGGAGGGGAGACCCAAGAGACCCAGTACTTC. This translates into CASSVGGETQETQYF. The genes are TRBV9 and TRBJ2-5, with D possibly called TRBD1 or TRBD2 (5 bases each). Trimming removed 0 bases at V and 1 base at J, with 10 bases between. The CDR3 is made up of 15 amino acids. From germline, CDR1 is SGDLS and CDR2 YYNGEE.

The gene calls are TRBV28 and TRBJ1-5; D is unclear. Germline V CDR1 and CDR2: MDHEN, SYDVKM. This CDR3 comprises 14 residues. The V gene lost 0 bases and the J gene lost 3 bases, with 6 bases spanning the gap. CDR3 residues: CASSLWAINQPQHF. The CDR3 region has the DNA TGTGCCAGCAGTTTATGGGCAATCAATCAGCCCCAGCATTTT.

This clone showed up just once. The chain has TRBV5-8 and TRBJ2-3; D possibly corresponds to TRBD2 (7 bases). The V end lost 7 bases, the J end lost 2 bases, and 23 bases lay between the germline ends. Per germline, CDR1 SGHTS and CDR2 YDEGEE. This CDR3 spans 17 amino acids. In nucleotides, the CDR3 is TGTGCCAGCCCAGCCGGGTGGGGAGGGGGGACCACAGATACGCAGTATTTT. Amino acid sequence: CASPAGWGGGTTDTQYF.

J is TRBJ2-7 and V is TRBV21-1; no DNA check was done on the table's D call, TRBD1. TRBV21-1 is flagged as a pseudogene. The CDR3 loop spans 19 amino acids. The CDR3 region has the DNA TGTGCCAGCAGCACCTGGGACAGGTTGACTAGTCTTCGCTCCTACGAGCAGTACGTC. Its translation is CASSTWDRLTSLRSYEQYV.

This rearrangement joins TRBV7-3 to TRBJ1-1; a possible D gene is TRBD1 (6 bases). In germline, CDR1 is SGHTA, CDR2 FQGTGA. The CDR3 runs to 14 residues. Trimming left V 6 bases short and J 3 bases short, with 14 bases between. CDR3 sequence: CASSLRGGDTEAFF. The DNA of the CDR3 is TGTGCCAGCAGTCTGAGGGGGGGTGACACTGAAGCTTTCTTT.

V and J are TRBV7-8 and TRBJ2-7; no clear D gene. CDR1 and CDR2 from the germline V gene are SGHVS and FQNEAQ. Trimming stripped 1 base from V and 6 bases from J, with 7 bases between. This CDR3 comprises 12 residues. The CDR3 sequence is CASSLVRSEQYV. In nucleotides, the CDR3 is TGTGCCAGCAGCTTAGTTAGGTCCGAGCAGTACGTC.

A single count supports this clone. The rearrangement uses TRBV6-5 and TRBJ2-2; 7 bases fit TRBD1. This CDR3 is built from 15 residues. The V and J ends lost 6 bases and 1 base, in that order; junction bases with no gene match: 5. CDR1 and CDR2 from the germline V gene are MNHEY and SVGAGI. CDR3 nucleotides: TGTGCCAGCAGATGGGACAGAATGAACACCGGGGAGCTGTTTTTT. The encoded protein is CASRWDRMNTGELFF.

The chain recombines TRBV2 with TRBJ1-2; perhaps TRBD1 as D (6 bases). V lost 6 bases, J lost 8 bases, and 19 bases lay in between. Per the germline V gene, CDR1 is SNHLY and CDR2 is FYNNEI. The CDR3 has 14 amino acids. Here the CDR3 reads CASSLQGLEMGYTF. CDR3 nucleotide sequence: TGTGCCAGCAGCCTACAGGGACTTGAAATGGGCTACACCTTC.

CDR3 loop: CASSSGLYGYTF. The CDR3 coding sequence is TGTGCCAGCAGCTCCGGGTTGTATGGCTACACCTTC. The chain links TRBV7-9 to TRBJ1-2; D uncertain. This CDR3 has 12 amino acids. Looked up from germline, CDR1 is SEHNR and CDR2 is FQNEAQ (reference sequence). Deletions cut 4 bases from V and 5 bases from J, with 8 bases between.

The chain joins TRBV21-1 to TRBJ2-7. TRBV21-1 counts as a pseudogene. This CDR3 is 15 amino acids long. CDR3 loop: CASSNPLGSPYEQYV. The CDR3 nucleotides are TGTGCCAGCAGCAACCCCCTCGGCAGCCCCTACGAGCAGTACGTC.

V is TRBV24-1 and J is TRBJ2-5, with D uncertain. This CDR3 is built from 16 residues. Trimming shortened V by 2 bases and J by 2 bases, and 14 bases separated the two germline ends. The V gene's germline CDR1 is KGHDR and CDR2 SFDVKD. The CDR3 spells CATSDSLNGRQETQYF. The DNA for the CDR3 is TGTGCCACCAGTGATTCACTAAACGGACGGCAAGAGACCCAGTACTTC.

In DNA, the CDR3 is TGCGCCAGCAGCTTGAACGGGCAAGAGACCCAGTACTTC. Its protein product is CASSLNGQETQYF. V gene TRBV5-1 combines with J gene TRBJ2-5, with D uncertain. This CDR3 spans 13 amino acids. V dropped 1 base and J dropped 2 bases, with 6 bases sitting between them. Germline CDR1 is SGHRS and CDR2 is YFSETQ.